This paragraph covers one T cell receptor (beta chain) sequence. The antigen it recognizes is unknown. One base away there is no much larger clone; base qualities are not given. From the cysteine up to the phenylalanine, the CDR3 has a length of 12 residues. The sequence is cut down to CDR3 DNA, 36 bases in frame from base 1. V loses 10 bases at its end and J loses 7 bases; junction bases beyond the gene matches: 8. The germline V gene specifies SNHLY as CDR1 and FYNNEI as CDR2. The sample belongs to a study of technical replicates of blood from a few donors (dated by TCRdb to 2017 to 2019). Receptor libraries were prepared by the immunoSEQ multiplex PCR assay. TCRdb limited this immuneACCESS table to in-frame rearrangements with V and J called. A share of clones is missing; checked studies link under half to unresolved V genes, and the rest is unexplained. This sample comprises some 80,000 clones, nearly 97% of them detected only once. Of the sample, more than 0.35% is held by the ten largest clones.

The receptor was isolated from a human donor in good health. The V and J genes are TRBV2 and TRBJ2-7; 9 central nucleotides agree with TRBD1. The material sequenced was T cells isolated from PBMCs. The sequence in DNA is TGTGCCACCCGGGACAGGGCGGGTGAGCAGTACTTC. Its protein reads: CATRDRAGEQYF.